The 6 T cell receptor beta chains below come from one sample, sequenced in a study of tumor-infiltrating lymphocytes in primary liver carcinoma. Germline DNA was also extracted, and blood RNA was taken from unsorted whole blood. Production of TCR beta cDNA used around 0.45 ug total RNA together with a constant-region primer. A slightly modified ARM-PCR protocol with three nested multiplex PCR rounds produced these TCR beta libraries. The two initial PCR rounds, roughly 10 cycles each, used TRBV1-TRBV30 forward and C-beta reverse primers. A single record per CDR3 protein comes from TCRdb applying MiXCR to the multiplex PCR reads. The repertoire holds more than 150,000 distinct CDR3 sequences, roughly three fifths seen once, with approximately 70% in the top ten. The sequenced material came from peripheral blood. Source of these receptors: a man aged 35-49 years with primary liver carcinoma and hepatitis B virus infection.

In regard to this clonotype: It may be a read error: a sequence one base away is much more abundant. The V and J genes are TRBV11-2 and TRBJ2-5; 7 nucleotides agree with TRBD2. Germline CDR1 reads SGHAT; CDR2 reads FQNNGV. The CDR3 is 13 amino acids. Trimming took 11 bases from V and 1 from J; bases not matched to a gene: 7. In nucleotides, the CDR3 is TGTGCCCAGCGGGGTGGGATCCAAGAGACCCAGTACTTC. Protein sequence: CAQRGGIQETQYF. The full variable domain, its missing parts supplied by reference TRBV11-2 and TRBJ2-5, is EAGVAQSPRYKIIEKRQSVAFWCNPISGHATLYWYQQILGQGPKLLIQFQNNGVVDDSQLPKDRFSAERLKGVDSTLKIQPAKLEDSAVYLCAQRGGIQETQYFGPGTRLLVL.

The chain couples TRBV12-3 or TRBV12-4 to TRBJ2-1, with 15 positions matching TRBD2. The CDR3 is 18 amino acids. V dropped 7 bases and J dropped 2; count of bases not matched to a gene: 9. CDR3: CASIPGTSGRLAYNEQFF. In DNA form, the CDR3 reads TGTGCCAGCATTCCCGGGACTAGCGGGAGGCTAGCCTACAATGAGCAGTTCTTC.

The chain recombines TRBV12-3 or TRBV12-4 with TRBJ1-5, with D unclear. V was cut by 3 bases and J by 7 bases, with 10 bases left in between. There are 13 residues in the CDR3. The CDR3 DNA follows: TGTGCCAGCAGTTTTCGGGGTAGGCAGCCCCAGCATTTT. Residues: CASSFRGRQPQHF.

As concerns this clonotype: It may be a read error: a sequence one base away is much more abundant. The chain carries TRBV11-2 and TRBJ2-7, with D maybe TRBD1 (6 bases). CDR1 and CDR2 from the germline V gene are SGHAT and FQNNGV. The CDR3 covers 14 residues. The CDR3 region is CASGLVKGAYEQYF. DNA of the CDR3: TGTGCCAGCGGCTTAGTAAAGGGGGCCTACGAGCAGTACTTC.

This clonotype was observed a single time. Relative to the germline gene, one junction end is altered; a read error may explain this. The V and J genes are TRBV29-1 and TRBJ1-1, with D possibly TRBD1 on 5 matching bases. The CDR3 sequence is 13 residues long. Per germline, CDR1 SQVTM and CDR2 ANQGSEA. CDR3 nucleotide sequence: TGCAGCGTTGGAAGGGGAACGAGCACTAAAGCTTTCTTT. Translated: CSVGRGTSTKAFF.

On this clonotype: The CDR3 ends on some other residue instead of the conserved phenylalanine or tryptophan, so this is likely a read error. This chain connects TRBV28 to TRBJ2-1, with 11 bases fitting TRBD2. CDR3 size: 17 residues. CDR1 MDHEN and CDR2 SYDVKM come from the germline V gene. The CDR3 DNA sequence: TGTGCCAGCAGCCCCCCGGGGACTAGCGGAATATACAATGGGCAGTTCATC. Translation: CASSPPGTSGIYNGQFI.